This TCR beta chain was identified during a study of blood T cell repertoires in COVID-19. Assay used: immunoSEQ multiplex PCR; TCRdb lists only in-frame clones, some missing. The table has about 370,000 clones, 80% to 90% seen once. CDR3 size: 20 residues. The J segment lost 5 bases and the V segment lost 2 bases, leaving 16 bases of the junction unmatched. Germline lookup yields CDR1 MNHGY and CDR2 SAAAGT. The sample comprised peripheral blood. This clonotype originated in a woman aged 25 to 45 with COVID-19, enrolled during active disease. This rearrangement joins TRBV6-8 to TRBJ2-1, with TRBD2 identical over 12 bases. The CDR3 sequence is CASSYPRLAGALGFDNEQFF. For the CDR3, the DNA is TGTGCCAGCAGTTACCCGAGACTAGCGGGAGCCCTGGGGTTTGACAATGAGCAGTTCTTC.